This TCR beta chain comes out of a study of immune evolution from preneoplasia to lung adenocarcinoma. In germline, CDR1 is SQVTM, CDR2 ANQGSEA. The CDR3 contains 12 residues. V dropped 7 bases and J dropped 3; count of bases not matched to a gene: 3. Between the mid-2010s and the late 2010s, patients underwent resection in Japan or China. General study points: Normal lung had highest clonality; later lesions appeared denser, more diverse.

A remark on this clone: Its cognate antigen is unknown.

Using immunoSEQ multiplex PCR, the repertoire was profiled, and TCRdb retains in-frame clones only, with some absent. The sample includes some 12,000 clones, just over 85% of them seen just once. Sample: FFPE invasive lung adenocarcinoma tissue. The chain uses TRBV29-1 and TRBJ1-5, with TRBD1 matching over 7 bases. The clonotype originates from a person aged 70 to 85 with invasive lung adenocarcinoma. The CDR3 DNA reads as TGCAGCGCCGGGACAGCCAATCAGCCCCAGCATTTT. This encodes CSAGTANQPQHF.